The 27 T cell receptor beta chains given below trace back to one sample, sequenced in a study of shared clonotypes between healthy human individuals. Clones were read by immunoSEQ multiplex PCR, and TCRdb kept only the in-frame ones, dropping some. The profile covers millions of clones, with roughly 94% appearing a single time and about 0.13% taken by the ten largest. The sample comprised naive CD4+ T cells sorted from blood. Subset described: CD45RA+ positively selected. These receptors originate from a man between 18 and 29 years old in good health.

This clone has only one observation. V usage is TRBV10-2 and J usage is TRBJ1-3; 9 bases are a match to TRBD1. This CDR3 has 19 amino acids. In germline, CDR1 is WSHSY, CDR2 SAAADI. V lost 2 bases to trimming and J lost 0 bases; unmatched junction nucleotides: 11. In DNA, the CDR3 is TGCGCCAGCAGTGAGATACTAGGACAGGGGCGAGCCTCTGGAAACACCATATATTTT. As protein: CASSEILGQGRASGNTIYF.

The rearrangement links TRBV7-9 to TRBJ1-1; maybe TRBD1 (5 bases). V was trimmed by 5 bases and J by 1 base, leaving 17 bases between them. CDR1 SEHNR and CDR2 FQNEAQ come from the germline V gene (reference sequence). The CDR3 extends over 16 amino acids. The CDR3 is CASSLMDVDTNTEAFF. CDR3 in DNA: TGTGCCAGCAGCCTCATGGATGTGGACACGAACACTGAAGCTTTCTTT.

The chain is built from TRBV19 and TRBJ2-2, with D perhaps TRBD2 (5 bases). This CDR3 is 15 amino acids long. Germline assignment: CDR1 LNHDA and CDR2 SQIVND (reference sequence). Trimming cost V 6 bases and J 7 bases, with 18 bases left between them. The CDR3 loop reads CASRPAERLSGELFF. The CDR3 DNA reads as TGTGCCAGTAGGCCCGCGGAGCGGCTAAGCGGGGAGCTGTTTTTT.

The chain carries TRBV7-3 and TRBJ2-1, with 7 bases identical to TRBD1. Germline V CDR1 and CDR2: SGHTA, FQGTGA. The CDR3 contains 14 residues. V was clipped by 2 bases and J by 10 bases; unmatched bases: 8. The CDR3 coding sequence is TGTGCCAGCAGCTTAGAACAGGGGCTAGGGGAGCAGTTCTTC. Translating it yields CASSLEQGLGEQFF.

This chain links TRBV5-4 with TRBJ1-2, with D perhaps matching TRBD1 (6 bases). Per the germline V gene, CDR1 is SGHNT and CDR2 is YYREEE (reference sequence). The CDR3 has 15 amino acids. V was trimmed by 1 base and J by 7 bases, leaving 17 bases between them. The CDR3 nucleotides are TGTGCCAGCAGCTTGTGGGGGGCCGATGTAGTTGGCTACACCTTC. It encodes CASSLWGADVVGYTF.

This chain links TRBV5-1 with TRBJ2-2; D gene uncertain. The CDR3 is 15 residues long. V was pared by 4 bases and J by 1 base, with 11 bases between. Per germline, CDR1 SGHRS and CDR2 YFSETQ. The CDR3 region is CASSPVLENTGELFF. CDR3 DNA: TGCGCCAGCAGCCCCGTTTTAGAGAACACCGGGGAGCTGTTTTTT.

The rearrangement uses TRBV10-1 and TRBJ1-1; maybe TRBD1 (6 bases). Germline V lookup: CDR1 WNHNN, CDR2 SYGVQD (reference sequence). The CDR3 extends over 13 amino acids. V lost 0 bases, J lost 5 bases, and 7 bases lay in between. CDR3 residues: CASSESRGTEAFF. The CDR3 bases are TGCGCCAGCAGTGAGTCCAGGGGTACTGAAGCTTTCTTT.

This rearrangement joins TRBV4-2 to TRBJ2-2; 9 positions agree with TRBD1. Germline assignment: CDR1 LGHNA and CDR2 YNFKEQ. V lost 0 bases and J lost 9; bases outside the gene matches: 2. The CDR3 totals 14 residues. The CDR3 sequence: CASSQDTGGRELFF. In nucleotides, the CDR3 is TGTGCCAGCAGCCAAGATACAGGGGGCCGGGAGCTGTTTTTT.

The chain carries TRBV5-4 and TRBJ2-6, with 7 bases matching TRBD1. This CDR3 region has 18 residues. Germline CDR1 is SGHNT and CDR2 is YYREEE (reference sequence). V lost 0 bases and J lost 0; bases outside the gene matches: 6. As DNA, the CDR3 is TGTGCCAGCAGCTTGGTTGGGGACAGAAGCTCTGGGGCCAACGTCCTGACTTTC. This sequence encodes CASSLVGDRSSGANVLTF.

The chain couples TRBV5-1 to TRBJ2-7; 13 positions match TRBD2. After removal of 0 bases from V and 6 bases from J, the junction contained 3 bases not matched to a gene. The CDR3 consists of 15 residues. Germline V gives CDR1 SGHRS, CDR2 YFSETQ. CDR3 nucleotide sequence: TGCGCCAGCAGCTTGGGACTAGCGGGAGGTGCCGAGCAGTACTTC. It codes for CASSLGLAGGAEQYF.

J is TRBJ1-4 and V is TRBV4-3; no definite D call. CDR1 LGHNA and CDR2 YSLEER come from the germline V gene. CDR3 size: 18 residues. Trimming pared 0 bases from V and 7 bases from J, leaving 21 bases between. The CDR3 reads CASSQDPNPRGVGEKLFF. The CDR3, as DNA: TGCGCCAGCAGCCAAGATCCCAACCCCCGGGGTGTGGGTGAAAAACTGTTTTTT.

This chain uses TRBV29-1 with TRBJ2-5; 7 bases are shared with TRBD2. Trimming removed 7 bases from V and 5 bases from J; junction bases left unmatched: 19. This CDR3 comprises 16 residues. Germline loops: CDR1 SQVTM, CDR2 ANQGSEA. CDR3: CSALTARLAGGETQYF. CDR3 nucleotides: TGCAGCGCCCTGACAGCCAGACTAGCCGGAGGGGAGACCCAGTACTTC.

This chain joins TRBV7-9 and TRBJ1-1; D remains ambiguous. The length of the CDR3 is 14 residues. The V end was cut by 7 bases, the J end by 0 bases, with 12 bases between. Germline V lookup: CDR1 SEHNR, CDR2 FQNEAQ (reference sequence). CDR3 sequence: CASTPARVNTEAFF. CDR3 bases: TGTGCCAGCACCCCTGCCCGGGTGAACACTGAAGCTTTCTTT.

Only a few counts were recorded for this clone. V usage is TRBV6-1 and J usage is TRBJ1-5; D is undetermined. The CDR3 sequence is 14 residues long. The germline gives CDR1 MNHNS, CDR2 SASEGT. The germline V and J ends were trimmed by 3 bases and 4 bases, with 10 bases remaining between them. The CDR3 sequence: CASSESHLNQPQHF. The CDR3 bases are TGTGCCAGCAGTGAGAGCCACCTTAATCAGCCCCAGCATTTT.

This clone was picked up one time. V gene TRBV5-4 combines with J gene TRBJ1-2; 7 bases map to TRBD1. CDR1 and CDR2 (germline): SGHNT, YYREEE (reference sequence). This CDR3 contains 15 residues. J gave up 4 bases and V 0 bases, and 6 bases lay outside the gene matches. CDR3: CASSLGSGGTYGYTF. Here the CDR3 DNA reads TGTGCCAGCAGCTTGGGTTCAGGGGGGACCTATGGCTACACCTTC.

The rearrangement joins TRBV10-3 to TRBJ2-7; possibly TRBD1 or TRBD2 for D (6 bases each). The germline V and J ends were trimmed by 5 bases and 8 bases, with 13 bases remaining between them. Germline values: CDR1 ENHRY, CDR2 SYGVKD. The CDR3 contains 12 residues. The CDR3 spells CAISTGTPQQYF. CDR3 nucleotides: TGTGCCATCAGTACAGGGACTCCTCAGCAGTACTTC.

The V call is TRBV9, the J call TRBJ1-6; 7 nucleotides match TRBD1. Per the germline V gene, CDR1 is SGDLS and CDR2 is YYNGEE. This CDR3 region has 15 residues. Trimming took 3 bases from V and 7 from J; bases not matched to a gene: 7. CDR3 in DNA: TGTGCCAGCAGCGCTTCGGGACAGACAAATTCACCCCTCCACTTT. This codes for CASSASGQTNSPLHF. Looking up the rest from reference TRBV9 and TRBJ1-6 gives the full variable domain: DSGVTQTPKHLITATGQRVTLRCSPRSGDLSVYWYQQSLDQGLQFLIQYYNGEERAKGNILERFSAQQFPDLHSELNLSSLELGDSALYFCASSASGQTNSPLHFGNGTRLTVT.

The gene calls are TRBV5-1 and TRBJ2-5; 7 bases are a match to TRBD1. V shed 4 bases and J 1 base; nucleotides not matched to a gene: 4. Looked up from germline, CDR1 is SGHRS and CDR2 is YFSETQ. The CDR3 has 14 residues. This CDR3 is CASSTGVLQETQYF. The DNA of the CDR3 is TGCGCCAGCAGCACAGGGGTTCTCCAAGAGACCCAGTACTTC.

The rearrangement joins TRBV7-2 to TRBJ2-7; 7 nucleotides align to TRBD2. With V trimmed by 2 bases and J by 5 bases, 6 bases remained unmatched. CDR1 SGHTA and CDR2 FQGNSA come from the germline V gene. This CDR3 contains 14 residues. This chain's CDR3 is CASSLSGAVNEQYF. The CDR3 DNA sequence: TGTGCCAGCAGCTTAAGCGGGGCCGTTAACGAGCAGTACTTC.

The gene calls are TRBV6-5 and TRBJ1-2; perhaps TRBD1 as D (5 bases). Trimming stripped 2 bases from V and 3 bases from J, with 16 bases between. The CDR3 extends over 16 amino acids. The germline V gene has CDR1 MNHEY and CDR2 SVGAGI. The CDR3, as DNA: TGTGCCAGCAGTTACACCTTGTATTCGGGGCACTATGGCTACACCTTC. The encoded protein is CASSYTLYSGHYGYTF.

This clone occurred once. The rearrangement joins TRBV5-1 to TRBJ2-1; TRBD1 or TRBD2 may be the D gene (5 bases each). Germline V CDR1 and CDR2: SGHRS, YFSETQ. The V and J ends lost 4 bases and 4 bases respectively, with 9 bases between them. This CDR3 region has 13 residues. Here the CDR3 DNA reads TGCGCCAGCAGCATGAGGGGATACAATGAGCAGTTCTTC. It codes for CASSMRGYNEQFF.

CDR3 amino acids: CAWTSGIDTQYF. In nucleotides, the CDR3 is TGTGCCTGGACTAGCGGGATAGATACGCAGTATTTT. The chain carries TRBV30 and TRBJ2-3; 9 bases fit TRBD2. Trimming took 4 bases from V and 5 from J; bases not matched to a gene: 1. This CDR3 has 12 residues. Per germline, CDR1 GTSNPN and CDR2 SVGIG (reference sequence).

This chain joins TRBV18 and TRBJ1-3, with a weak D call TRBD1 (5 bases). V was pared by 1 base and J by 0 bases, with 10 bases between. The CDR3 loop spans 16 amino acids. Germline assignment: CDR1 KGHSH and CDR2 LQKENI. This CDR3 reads CASSPLARDSGNTIYF. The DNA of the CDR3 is TGTGCCAGCTCACCACTAGCCAGGGACTCTGGAAACACCATATATTTT. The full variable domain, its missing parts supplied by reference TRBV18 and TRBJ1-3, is NAGVMQNPRHLVRRRGQEARLRCSPMKGHSHVYWYRQLPEEGLKFMVYLQKENIIDESGMPKERFSAEFPKEGPSILRIQQVVRGDSAAYFCASSPLARDSGNTIYFGEGSWLTVV.

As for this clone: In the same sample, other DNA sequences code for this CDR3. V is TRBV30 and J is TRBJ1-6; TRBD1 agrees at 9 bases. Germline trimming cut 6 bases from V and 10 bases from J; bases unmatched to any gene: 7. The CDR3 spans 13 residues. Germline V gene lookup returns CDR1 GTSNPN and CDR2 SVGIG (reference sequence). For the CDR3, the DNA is TGTGCCTGTTCGGGACAGGGAGGCTCACCCCTCCACTTT. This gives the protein CACSGQGGSPLHF.

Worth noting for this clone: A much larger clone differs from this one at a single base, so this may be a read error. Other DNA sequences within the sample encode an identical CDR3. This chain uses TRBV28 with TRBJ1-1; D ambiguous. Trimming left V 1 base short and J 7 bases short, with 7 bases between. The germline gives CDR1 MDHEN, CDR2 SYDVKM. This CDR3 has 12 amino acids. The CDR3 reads CASSLYGGEAFF. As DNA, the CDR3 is TGTGCCAGCAGTTTATATGGTGGTGAAGCTTTCTTT.

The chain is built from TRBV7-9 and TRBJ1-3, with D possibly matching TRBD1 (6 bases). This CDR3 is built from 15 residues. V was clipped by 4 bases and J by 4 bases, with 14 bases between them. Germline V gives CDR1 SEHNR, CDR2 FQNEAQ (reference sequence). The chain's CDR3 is CASSYKDRVGNTIYF. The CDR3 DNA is TGTGCCAGCAGCTACAAGGACAGAGTCGGAAACACCATATATTTT.

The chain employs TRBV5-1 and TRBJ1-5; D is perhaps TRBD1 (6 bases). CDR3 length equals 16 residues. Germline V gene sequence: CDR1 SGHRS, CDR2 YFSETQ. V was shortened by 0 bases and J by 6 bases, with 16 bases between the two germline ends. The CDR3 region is CASSLDPTGSGQPQHF. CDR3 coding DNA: TGCGCCAGCAGCTTGGACCCGACAGGCTCAGGTCAGCCCCAGCATTTT.